The 24 T cell receptor beta chains reported below all come from one sample, sequenced in a study of PD-L1 blockade in urothelial cancer. Profiling relied on immunoSEQ multiplex PCR, and the TCRdb table lists in-frame clones only, not all of them. Among approximately 80,000 clones listed, about 80% were seen once. The specimen was PBMCs, collected around atezolizumab (anti-PD-L1) treatment. The receptors here all came from an older man with urothelial cancer.

The V call is TRBV7-6, the J call TRBJ2-3; D unresolved. Germline V CDR1 and CDR2: SGHVS, FNYEAQ. The CDR3 sequence is 15 residues long. V was shortened by 5 bases and J by 0 bases, with 12 bases between the two germline ends. The CDR3 loop reads CASSLSPSSTDTQYF. The CDR3 region has the DNA TGTGCCAGCAGCCTCTCTCCGTCCAGCACAGATACGCAGTATTTT.

This sequence joins TRBV5-1 and TRBJ2-5, with 9 bases aligning to TRBD1. V dropped 4 bases and J dropped 2; count of bases not matched to a gene: 3. Germline V gene data show CDR1 as SGHRS and CDR2 as YFSETQ. The CDR3 runs 14 residues. The CDR3 DNA reads as TGCGCCAGCAGCCCGGGACAGGGTCAAGAGACCCAGTACTTC. Its translation: CASSPGQGQETQYF.

This chain joins TRBV5-6 and TRBJ1-1, with D perhaps TRBD1 (5 bases). The V end was cut by 0 bases, the J end by 13 bases, with 16 bases between. Per germline, CDR1 SGHDT and CDR2 YYEEEE. CDR3 length: 13 amino acids. The CDR3 DNA sequence: TGTGCCAGCAGCTTGGGTCTCAGCCCCGGGGGTTTCTTT. Its protein is CASSLGLSPGGFF.

This clone was seen more than once but under ten times. The rearrangement joins TRBV30 to TRBJ1-3, with TRBD1 matching over 10 bases. CDR1 is GTSNPN and CDR2 is SVGIG in the germline V gene (reference sequence). V was clipped by 3 bases and J by 4 bases; unmatched bases: 6. CDR3 length equals 15 residues. CDR3 residues: CAWSGDRGAGNTIYF. CDR3 nucleotides: TGTGCCTGGAGCGGGGACAGGGGCGCCGGAAACACCATATATTTT.

The chain couples TRBV6-6 to TRBJ2-7, with D unresolved. This CDR3 is built from 13 residues. V was pared by 2 bases and J by 5 bases, with 10 bases between. Germline V gives CDR1 MNHNY, CDR2 SVGAGI (reference sequence). As DNA, the CDR3 is TGTGCCAGCAGTTACGGCAGGATCCACGAGCAGTACTTC. This encodes CASSYGRIHEQYF.

The chain recombines TRBV15 with TRBJ1-2; TRBD1 is a possible D gene (5 bases). Germline V gene lookup returns CDR1 LNHNV and CDR2 YYDKDF (reference sequence). This CDR3 is built from 14 residues. The V end lost 0 bases, the J end lost 8 bases, and 13 bases lay between the germline ends. This chain's CDR3 is CATSRDWQGYGYTF. CDR3 nucleotide sequence: TGTGCCACCAGCAGAGATTGGCAGGGCTACGGCTACACCTTC.

The CDR3 spells CASSYPDRGEAFF. In nucleotides, the CDR3 is TGTGCCAGCAGTTACCCGGACAGGGGTGAGGCTTTCTTT. V is TRBV6-6 and J is TRBJ1-1; 9 positions agree with TRBD1. There are 13 residues in the CDR3. The trim removed 2 bases at V and 11 bases at J, leaving 6 bases unmatched. Germline CDR1 and CDR2: MNHNY and SVGAGI (reference sequence).

The chain recombines TRBV19 with TRBJ1-2; tentative D call: TRBD1 (5 bases). The germline gives CDR1 LNHDA, CDR2 SQIVND (reference sequence). Trimming pared 3 bases from V and 6 bases from J, leaving 17 bases between. This CDR3 has 15 amino acids. The CDR3 spells CASSMGDSSRHGYTF. The CDR3 DNA reads as TGTGCCAGTAGTATGGGGGACTCCTCAAGACATGGCTACACCTTC.

This clone was detected once. The V call is TRBV5-6, the J call TRBJ1-2; a weak D match, TRBD1 (6 bases). The CDR3 runs 13 residues. The V gene's germline CDR1 is SGHDT and CDR2 YYEEEE. V was pared by 5 bases and J by 4 bases, with 12 bases between. As DNA, the CDR3 is TGTGCCAGCAGAACGGACAGTCCCTATGGCTACACCTTC. Translation gives CASRTDSPYGYTF.

This clone was observed a single time. The rearrangement joins TRBV10-3 to TRBJ2-7, with 8 bases that match TRBD1. The trim removed 2 bases at V and 0 bases at J, leaving 6 bases unmatched. Germline loops: CDR1 ENHRY, CDR2 SYGVKD. The length of the CDR3 is 16 residues. CDR3 amino acids: CAISENPGQDSYEQYF. In DNA, the CDR3 is TGTGCCATCAGTGAGAACCCGGGACAGGACTCCTACGAGCAGTACTTC.

This chain connects TRBV5-3 to TRBJ2-6; D might be TRBD1 (5 bases). TRBV5-3 is treated as an ORF (open reading frame) with a function not yet certain. CDR3 size: 21 residues. Deletions cut 0 bases from V and 1 base from J, with 23 bases between. DNA of the CDR3: TGTGCCAGAAGCTTGGTGAAGGACACCAAAAACCCCCTATCTGGGGCCAACGTCCTGACTTTC. This codes for CARSLVKDTKNPLSGANVLTF.

The chain has TRBV19 and TRBJ2-1; D unresolved. Trimming removed 5 bases from V and 5 bases from J, with 7 bases in between. The CDR3 has 12 amino acids. Germline V gives CDR1 LNHDA, CDR2 SQIVND (reference sequence). The DNA for the CDR3 is TGTGCCAGTAGTGGGCTAAACAATGAGCAGTTCTTC. As protein: CASSGLNNEQFF.

This rearrangement joins TRBV18 to TRBJ2-7, with D uncertain. The CDR3 spans 12 residues. The germline CDR1 and CDR2 sequences are KGHSH and LQKENI. Trimming cost V 6 bases and J 4 bases, with 10 bases left between them. The CDR3 sequence is CASSYDTYEQYF. The CDR3 DNA reads TGTGCCAGCTCTTACGACACTTACGAGCAGTACTTC.

The chain has TRBV29-1 and TRBJ1-4, with TRBD1 as a possible D gene (6 bases). In germline, CDR1 is SQVTM, CDR2 ANQGSEA. This CDR3 spans 15 amino acids. V was clipped by 3 bases and J by 5 bases, with 16 bases between them. Written as DNA, the CDR3 is TGCAGCGTTGATGAGGGCAGGGGCGGGAATGAAAAACTGTTTTTT. Its protein is CSVDEGRGGNEKLFF.

This clone has only a few counts. The V gene is TRBV7-9, the J gene TRBJ2-7; D is perhaps TRBD2 (5 bases). Germline-derived CDR1 and CDR2 are SEHNR and FQNEAQ (reference sequence). The germline V and J ends were trimmed by 4 bases and 2 bases, with 15 bases remaining between them. The CDR3 sequence is 15 residues long. The CDR3 spells CASSSGRDAPYEQYF. Written as DNA, the CDR3 is TGTGCCAGCAGCTCAGGACGGGATGCCCCCTACGAGCAGTACTTC.

This CDR3 reads CASSWGPADEQYF. The DNA for the CDR3 is TGTGCCAGCAGCTGGGGCCCTGCAGACGAGCAGTACTTC. The V and J genes are TRBV11-3 and TRBJ2-7, with D possibly being TRBD1 (5 bases). This CDR3 has 13 residues. Germline assignment: CDR1 SGHNT and CDR2 YENEEA. Trimming removed 4 bases from V and 5 bases from J, with 12 bases in between.

This clone was picked up one time. The gene calls are TRBV6-6 and TRBJ2-2; TRBD1 aligns across 9 bases. V lost 5 bases and J lost 5; bases outside the gene matches: 9. CDR1 and CDR2 from the germline V gene are MNHNY and SVGAGI (reference sequence). There are 16 residues in the CDR3. The CDR3 nucleotides are TGTGCCAGCAGTCAGTTCCCGGGACAGGGAACCGGGGAGCTGTTTTTT. Translated: CASSQFPGQGTGELFF.

This clone appeared once. CDR3 nucleotides: TGTGCCAGCAGCTTTGACAGGGAAGGAATTGAAGCTTTCTTT. The encoded protein is CASSFDREGIEAFF. This chain uses TRBV7-2 with TRBJ1-1, with 7 nucleotides matching TRBD1. The CDR3 is 14 residues long. With 3 bases clipped from V and 7 bases from J, the junction kept 8 bases outside the gene matches. Germline V gene lookup returns CDR1 SGHTA and CDR2 FQGNSA.

V and J are TRBV11-1 and TRBJ1-4, with D possibly TRBD1 on 6 matching bases. V gave up 3 bases and J gave up 8 bases, with 16 bases separating them. The CDR3 runs 15 residues. Germline CDR1 reads SGHAT; CDR2 reads FQDESV (reference sequence). Here the CDR3 DNA reads TGTGCCAGCAGCTTGGGGACATCCACCCACGAAAAACTGTTTTTT. Its protein is CASSLGTSTHEKLFF.

The chain recombines TRBV27 with TRBJ1-4; D ambiguous. From germline, CDR1 is MNHEY and CDR2 SMNVEV (reference sequence). The V gene lost 3 bases and the J gene lost 8 bases, with 10 bases spanning the gap. The CDR3 sequence is 13 residues long. CDR3 residues: CASSLTSGEKLFF. The DNA of the CDR3 is TGTGCCAGCAGTTTGACCTCGGGGGAAAAACTGTTTTTT.

The CDR3 loop reads CASSFDRDNQPQHF. In nucleotides, the CDR3 is TGTGCCAGTAGTTTTGACAGGGACAATCAGCCCCAGCATTTT. V usage is TRBV19 and J usage is TRBJ1-5; TRBD1 agrees at 7 bases. Germline V gene data show CDR1 as LNHDA and CDR2 as SQIVND (reference sequence). This CDR3 contains 14 residues. V trimming: 5 bases; J trimming: 3 bases; junction bases outside the gene matches: 4. The variable domain in full, with the rest retrieved from reference TRBV19 and TRBJ1-5, is DGGITQSPKYLFRKEGQNVTLSCEQNLNHDAMYWYRQDPGQGLRLIYYSQIVNDFQKGDIAEGYSVSREKKESFPLTVTSAQKNPTAFYLCASSFDRDNQPQHFGDGTRLSIL.

The chain links TRBV7-2 to TRBJ2-1, with 7 nucleotides matching TRBD2. Looked up from germline, CDR1 is SGHTA and CDR2 is FQGNSA. V lost 5 bases and J lost 8; bases outside the gene matches: 6. This CDR3 contains 13 residues. CDR3 nucleotides: TGTGCCAGCAGCCCCGGGGGGTTCGATGAGCAGTTCTTC. This codes for CASSPGGFDEQFF. Drawing the rest from reference TRBV7-2 and TRBJ2-1, the complete variable domain is GAGVSQSPSNKVTEKGKDVELRCDPISGHTALYWYRQSLGQGLEFLIYFQGNSAPDKSGLPSDRFSAERTGGSVSTLTIQRTQQEDSAVYLCASSPGGFDEQFFGPGTRLTVL.

This clone was seen a few times. The chain joins TRBV29-1 to TRBJ2-2; D is possibly TRBD2 (6 bases). With 4 bases removed from V and 4 bases from J, the gap between germline ends came to 13 bases. CDR1 SQVTM and CDR2 ANQGSEA come from the germline V gene. The CDR3 consists of 14 residues. The CDR3 spells CSVGDFTVTGELFF. The CDR3 coding sequence is TGCAGCGTTGGGGACTTTACCGTCACCGGGGAGCTGTTTTTT.

This sequence joins TRBV5-1 and TRBJ1-1; D ambiguous. This CDR3 has 13 residues. V shed 0 bases and J shed 1 base, with 4 bases lying between them. Germline CDR1 SGHRS, CDR2 YFSETQ. The CDR3 sequence: CASSLDTNTEAFF. Here the CDR3 DNA reads TGCGCCAGCAGCTTGGACACGAACACTGAAGCTTTCTTT.